The TCR beta chain described here comes from a study of blood T cells in healthy people across ages. The study's findings and limits: Age advanced and TCR beta diversity per million T cells fell, roughly linearly.

This CDR3 comprises 13 residues. The germline CDR1 and CDR2 sequences are SGHAT and FQNNGV. V was pared by 5 bases and J by 9 bases, with 14 bases between. As concerns this clonotype: Its antigen is currently unknown.

A second roughly 7 to 11 cycle PCR used barcoded and J-beta primers. TCRdb itself ran the 5' RACE reads through MiXCR, one entry per CDR3 protein. There are about 730,000 distinct CDR3 sequences in the sample; approximately 39% occur only once, and roughly 20% lies in the top ten. Donors were systemically healthy Caucasian individuals from Russia aged roughly 6 to 100 years. The sequenced material came from blood. V gene TRBV11-2 combines with J gene TRBJ2-1; the D gene is possibly TRBD2 (5 bases). The receptor was derived from a woman in her sixties in good health. CDR3 loop: CASSPPGRGEQFF. DNA for the CDR3: TGTGCCAGCAGCCCCCCAGGACGGGGTGAGCAGTTCTTC.